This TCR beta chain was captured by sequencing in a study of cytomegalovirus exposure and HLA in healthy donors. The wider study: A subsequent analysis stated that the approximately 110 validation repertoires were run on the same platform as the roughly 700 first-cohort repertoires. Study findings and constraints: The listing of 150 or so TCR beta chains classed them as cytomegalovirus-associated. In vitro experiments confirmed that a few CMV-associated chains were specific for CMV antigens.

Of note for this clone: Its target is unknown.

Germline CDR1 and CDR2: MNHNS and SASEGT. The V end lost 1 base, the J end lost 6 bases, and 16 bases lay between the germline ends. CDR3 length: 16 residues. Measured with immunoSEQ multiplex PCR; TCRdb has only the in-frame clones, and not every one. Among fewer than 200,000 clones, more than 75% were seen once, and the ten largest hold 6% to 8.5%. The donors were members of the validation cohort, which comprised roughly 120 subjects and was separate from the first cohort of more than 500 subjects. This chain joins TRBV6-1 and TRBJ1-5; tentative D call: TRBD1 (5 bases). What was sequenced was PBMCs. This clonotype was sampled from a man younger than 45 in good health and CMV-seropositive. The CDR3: CASSEVGGSGGQPQHF. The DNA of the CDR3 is TGTGCCAGCAGTGAAGTGGGGGGTTCCGGCGGTCAGCCCCAGCATTTT.